Listed below are T cell receptor beta chains from one sample, sequenced in a study of sequential checkpoint blockade in melanoma. TCRdb's table, derived via immunoSEQ multiplex PCR, lists solely in-frame clones and lacks some. The data contain 3,000 to 4,500 clones, 15% to 20% of them singletons. This sample comprised tumor tissue (inferred from file names), obtained from a patient given nivolumab and ipilimumab in sequence. The receptor set was obtained from a human donor with melanoma. CDR3s include the opening cysteine and the closing phenylalanine or tryptophan. The order of the fields is J gene, V gene, clone size, D gene, CDR3 protein, CDR3 DNA. A D gene is named only where the DNA matches it firmly. Clone size is stated in some rows and not others, as once, few, many or a class when expanded.

>TRBJ2-7|TRBV28|medium-sized|NA
CASSLGTFYEQYF
TGTGCCAGCAGTTTAGGGACTTTCTACGAGCAGTACTTC
>TRBJ2-3|TRBV9|many|NA
CASSVGSGTDTQYF
TGTGCCAGCAGTGTCGGTAGCGGCACAGATACGCAGTATTTT
>TRBJ1-3|TRBV11-3|medium-sized|NA
CASSLVAGPGNTIYF
TGTGCCAGCAGCTTAGTCGCAGGTCCTGGAAACACCATATATTTT
>TRBJ2-7|TRBV4-1|few|NA
CASSQDFPGNSYEQYF
TGCGCCAGCAGCCAAGATTTCCCAGGGAACTCCTACGAGCAGTACTTC
>TRBJ1-1|TRBV16|few|NA
CASSQWSGNTEAFF
TGTGCCAGCAGCCAATGGTCAGGGAACACTGAAGCTTTCTTT
>TRBJ2-2|TRBV28|few|TRBD2
CASSLGIAGTGELFF
TGTGCCAGCAGCTTGGGGATAGCGGGCACCGGGGAGCTGTTTTTT
>TRBJ2-7|TRBV9|NA|NA
CASSRTTYEQYF
TGTGCCAGCAGTAGGACTACGTACGAGCAGTACTTC
>TRBJ2-2|TRBV30|NA|TRBD2
CAWSYVGRAIDGELFF
TGTGCCTGGAGCTATGTCGGGAGGGCCATAGACGGGGAGCTGTTTTTT
>TRBJ2-3|TRBV11-3|medium-sized|TRBD1
CASSLVGTATDTQYF
TGTGCCAGCAGCTTGGTGGGGACAGCCACAGATACGCAGTATTTT
>TRBJ1-1|TRBV11-3|medium-sized|TRBD1
CASSWGTGGLEAFF
TGTGCCAGCAGCTGGGGGACAGGGGGCCTTGAAGCTTTCTTT
>TRBJ1-4|TRBV28|few|NA
CASSTRQLNEKLFF
TGTGCCAGCAGTACAAGACAGCTTAATGAAAAACTGTTTTTT